This TCR beta chain was sequenced during a study of T-cell reconstitution after alpha-beta-depleted transplantation in children. Preparation of the TCRbeta library used unique molecular identifiers. Using its own MiXCR run on the PCR reads, TCRdb lists one record per CDR3 protein. This table has some 350,000 distinct CDR3 sequences, 15% to 20% appearing once. Comments on this clonotype: Its antigen is currently unknown.

Germline-derived CDR1 and CDR2 are SGHRS and YFSETQ. This CDR3 is built from 15 residues. V was clipped by 2 bases and J by 3 bases, with 15 bases between them. Study-level points and caveats: For some patients, TCRbeta diversity was high at day 60 because of recipient T cells and thymic progenitors that survived. Several hundred expanded graft clones reportedly supplied alpha-beta T cells about two months after transplant.

The chain combines TRBV5-1 with TRBJ2-7, with D possibly TRBD2 on 6 matching bases. The TCR sequence derives from a male patient between 2 and 10 years old who had a stem cell transplant for acute lymphoblastic leukemia, so the T cells may come from the graft donor. Sequencing used PBMCs, mostly from graft donor cells, obtained 360 days after TCRalphabeta/CD19-depleted stem cell transplant. The CDR3 sequence is CASSLGGASVYEQYF. As DNA, the CDR3 is TGCGCCAGCAGCTTAGGAGGGGCTAGCGTCTACGAGCAGTACTTC.